This T cell receptor (beta chain) is from a study of regulatory T cells in long-lasting Graves disease. Germline CDR1 is LGHDT and CDR2 is YNNKEL (reference sequence). The CDR3 extends over 15 amino acids. Time point described: newly diagnosed GD, antithyroid drugs for less than 3 months. The TCR library used RNA extracted from PBMCs. Regarding this clonotype: The junction does not match germline at one end; this may be a read error.

Through Arm-PCR of CDR3 regions and iRepertoire HTBI primers, TCR beta libraries were built. In TCRdb, the multiplex PCR reads were re-called with MiXCR into one record per CDR3 protein. The sample has 510,000 or so distinct CDR3 sequences; around 11% are singletons. The sample also formed part of further work on T cells in Graves' hyperthyroidism and ophthalmopathy.

This chain uses TRBV3-1 with TRBJ2-2; D is perhaps TRBD1 (7 bases). The source was peripheral blood mononuclear cells (PBMCs), collected at new diagnosis, from a patient treated with antithyroid drugs. This TCR was recovered from a young woman with Graves disease. This CDR3 reads CGSSRQGGILGELSF. CDR3 nucleotides: TGTGGCAGCAGCCGACAGGGAGGTATCCTCGGGGAGCTGTCTTTT.